This T cell receptor (beta chain) stems from a study of regulatory T cells in long-lasting Graves disease (dated by TCRdb to the early 2020s). For context, the study as a whole: In the newly diagnosed Graves' disease group, patients had been taking antithyroid drugs for less than 3 months. Patients with persistent Graves' disease were compared with patients with newly diagnosed Graves' disease using TCR sequencing and RNA sequencing of peripheral blood. The study was conducted in China and was registered as a clinical trial. A total of roughly 35 samples underwent TCR sequencing: some 13 from persistent and around 20 from newly diagnosed Graves' disease patients.

Here is what the overall study found, with its caveats: Sequencing and analysis were restricted to the TCR beta chain. The authors acknowledged the small sample size as a limitation that may reduce accuracy. Patients with persistent disease shared more public clonotypes (approximately 2,500) than newly diagnosed patients did (about 970). Compared with newly diagnosed patients, patients with persistent Graves' disease had lower TCR Shannon entropy and fewer highly expanded clones, which suggests clonal expansion. Peripheral blood alone was examined, since thyroid tissue, which constituted the primary lesion, could not be accessed.

Receptors were amplified or captured by multiplex PCR. Instrument used: Illumina HiSeq 4000. CDR3 regions were amplified by Arm-PCR with iRepertoire HTBI primers to construct TCR beta libraries. Before sequencing, the PCR products underwent gel purification. As for how the authors treated the data: A total of fewer than 80 TRBV and 14 TRBJ segments were identified across samples and were used for gene usage analysis of CDR3 amino acid clonotypes. COPE and FqMerger were used to merge the filtered high-quality paired reads into contigs. BLAST was used to align contigs to IMGT TRBV, TRBD and TRBJ reference genes, with CDR3 defined following IMGT. Any clonotype with a frequency above 0.1% was classified as a highly expanded clone. Shannon entropy served as the measure of repertoire diversity, while the Gini coefficient captured V-J evenness. Public clonotypes were defined as clonotypes shared by more than one individual. TCRdb ran its own pipeline on the public reads, namely fastp trimming at Q25 and MiXCR clone calling, and kept in-frame beta chains. Each entry is one CDR3 protein sequence, shown with its most common DNA and genes. These V and J calls rely on TCRdb rather than the paper's analysis. The sample table contains 320,000 or so distinct CDR3 sequences; only one count was recorded for 18% of them. Less than 45% of the sample belongs to the ten largest clones.

The time point label, read with the paper, signifies: newly diagnosed GD, antithyroid drugs for less than 3 months. For both TCR sequencing and RNA sequencing, RNA was extracted from PBMCs using TRIzol. Graves' disease was diagnosed according to American Thyroid Association guidelines. Patients were recruited from an endocrinology department in Xi'an, China. Each patient gave around 9 milliliters of peripheral blood, collected in an EDTA anticoagulant tube. Ficoll Paque Plus density gradient separation was used to isolate PBMCs, and no additional T cell sorting was done. An Agilent 2100 Bioanalyzer and agarose gel were used to check RNA quality, while a NanoDrop 2000 measured RNA concentration. Many counts were recorded for this clonotype. It has no known antigen specificity. Base qualities were left out, and no much larger clone turns up one base away. This receptor was obtained from a female donor with Graves disease. Source: peripheral blood mononuclear cells (PBMCs), taken at new diagnosis, from a patient treated with antithyroid drugs.

CDR3 region: CASRGQGYYGYTF. At the DNA level, the sequence is TGTGCCAGTCGTGGACAGGGGTACTATGGCTACACCTTC. Recombination joined TRBV3-1 with TRBJ1-2; 9 bases in the middle match TRBD1. Taken from cysteine to phenylalanine, the CDR3 has 13 residues. Here the CDR3 DNA is all that survives: 39 bases in frame from base 1. Trimming leaves V shorter by 9 bases and J shorter by 3 bases, with the junction holding 5 bases beyond the gene matches. CDR1 and CDR2 are read off the germline V gene (reference sequence) as LGHDT and YNNKEL.